Below, 6 T cell receptor beta chains from the same sample are listed, as sequenced in a study of human T cells and chemical hapten exposure. Using its own MiXCR run on the RACE reads, TCRdb lists one record per CDR3 protein. The repertoire consists of 200,000 to 300,000 distinct CDR3 sequences, with about 9.4% occurring once and the leading ten covering 2.3%. Time point: pre-sensitization, week 0. The treatment denotes: therapeutic diphenylcyclopropenone sensitization with weekly scalp DPC. The sequenced sample was whole blood, obtained in connection with sensitization to the hapten diphenylcyclopropenone (DPC). The origin of the receptors is a middle-aged woman with alopecia areata. Some clones in this sample may be carry-over from other donors' samples.

This clonotype turned up a few times. The CDR3 coding sequence is TGTGCCAGCAGGAGCCCAGACTATGGCTACACCTTC. Protein sequence: CASRSPDYGYTF. This chain joins TRBV25-1 and TRBJ1-2; D is unresolved. The V gene lost 6 bases and the J gene lost 3 bases, with 8 bases spanning the gap. The germline V gene has CDR1 MGHDK and CDR2 SYGVNS. The CDR3 consists of 12 residues.

There are many counts of this clonotype. This chain links TRBV19 with TRBJ2-2; 10 nucleotides line up with TRBD1. The CDR3 is made up of 15 amino acids. The germline CDR1 and CDR2 sequences are LNHDA and SQIVND (reference sequence). V was pared by 7 bases and J by 5 bases, with 7 bases of the junction left unmatched. The CDR3 coding sequence is TGTGCCAGTAACCAAGGGACAGGGGTAACCGGGGAGCTGTTTTTT. Translation: CASNQGTGVTGELFF.

This clonotype appeared many times. The chain is built from TRBV12-3 or TRBV12-4 and TRBJ2-3; D is perhaps TRBD1 (6 bases). This CDR3 spans 14 amino acids. The V end was cut by 8 bases, the J end by 4 bases, with 16 bases between. The CDR3 protein is CASGIDRRPDTQYF. The CDR3 DNA sequence: TGTGCCAGCGGTATTGACAGGCGTCCAGATACGCAGTATTTT.

In this sample, this clonotype turned up many times. The V and J genes are TRBV6-2 or TRBV6-3 and TRBJ2-1, with D unresolved. Trimming took off 5 bases at V and 8 bases at J, with 7 bases between the two ends. The CDR3 covers 11 residues. Germline values: CDR1 MNHEY, CDR2 SVGEGT. The CDR3 sequence: CASSPFDEQFF. Here the CDR3 DNA reads TGTGCCAGCAGTCCCTTCGATGAGCAGTTCTTC.

The chain joins TRBV12-3 or TRBV12-4 to TRBJ2-7; D ambiguous. With 4 bases removed from V and 2 bases from J, the gap between germline ends came to 18 bases. This CDR3 spans 16 amino acids. CDR3 in DNA: TGTGCCAGCAGTTCCCAAGATATCCCGAATACCTACGAGCAGTACTTC. This sequence encodes CASSSQDIPNTYEQYF.

This clonotype was picked up many times. V and J are TRBV29-1 and TRBJ2-7; 10 bases line up with TRBD2. CDR1 is SQVTM, CDR2 ANQGSEA, per germline. Trimming cost V 3 bases and J 4 bases; bases outside gene matches: 9. The CDR3 extends over 15 amino acids. CDR3 sequence reads: CSVEGSGRVGYEQYF. CDR3 DNA sequence: TGCAGCGTTGAGGGGAGCGGGAGGGTTGGATACGAGCAGTACTTC.